Listed below are T cell receptor beta chains from one sample, sequenced in a study of blood T cells in healthy people across ages. TCRdb independently ran MiXCR on the 5' RACE reads; one entry per CDR3 protein. The sample gives some 790,000 distinct CDR3 sequences, around 30% of which show up once; 17% is in the top ten. The specimen was blood. The receptor set was obtained from a woman of 80 years or more in good health. Both conserved end residues are part of each CDR3. Each record gives: J gene, V gene, clone size, D gene, CDR3 protein, CDR3 DNA. D genes are given only for firm matches. Size is omitted from some rows. Given values are once, few, many or a class for expanded clones.

>TRBJ2-4|TRBV6-5|many|TRBD2
CASSYAGGAKNIQYF
TGTGCCAGCAGTTACGCGGGAGGGGCCAAAAACATTCAGTACTTC
>TRBJ1-5|TRBV28|NA|TRBD1
CASTPGQGKGGSNQPQHF
TGTGCCAGCACCCCGGGACAGGGGAAGGGAGGAAGCAATCAGCCCCAGCATTTT
>TRBJ2-7|TRBV7-2|NA|TRBD2
CASSPQRGPSYEQYF
TGTGCCAGCAGCCCGCAGCGGGGCCCCTCCTACGAGCAGTACTTC
>TRBJ1-5|TRBV20-1|NA|TRBD1
CSAPGQGDQPQHF
TGCAGTGCTCCGGGACAGGGGGATCAGCCCCAGCATTTT
>TRBJ2-3|TRBV4-3|many|TRBD2
CASSQKKGTSGGFSTDTQYF
TGCGCCAGCAGCCAAAAAAAGGGGACTAGCGGGGGGTTTAGCACAGATACGCAGTATTTT
>TRBJ1-1|TRBV13|few|NA
CASSLGFWVLTVNTEAFF
TGTGCCAGCAGCTTAGGCTTCTGGGTTTTAACCGTGAACACTGAAGCTTTCTTT
>TRBJ2-3|TRBV4-3|many|TRBD2
CASSQDPSGGADTQYF
TGCGCCAGCAGCCAAGATCCTAGCGGGGGGGCGGATACGCAGTATTTT
>TRBJ2-3|TRBV29-1|many|TRBD1
CSVSGTGGIRTDTQYF
TGCAGCGTTTCCGGGACAGGGGGCATCCGAACAGATACGCAGTATTTT
>TRBJ2-4|TRBV7-8|NA|NA
CASSSRTGINGNIQYF
TGTGCCAGCAGCTCACGCACCGGGATCAACGGGAACATTCAGTACTTC
>TRBJ2-2|TRBV12-3/TRBV12-4|NA|NA
CASSPVDSFTGELFF
TGTGCCAGCAGCCCCGTGGACAGTTTCACCGGGGAGCTGTTTTTT
>TRBJ2-3|TRBV11-3|NA|NA
CASSPRDGATDTQYF
TGTGCCAGCAGCCCGAGGGATGGGGCAACAGATACGCAGTATTTT
>TRBJ2-7|TRBV27|NA|TRBD1
CASSQLDREYEQYF
TGTGCCAGCAGCCAACTGGACAGGGAATACGAGCAGTACTTC
>TRBJ1-5|TRBV2|NA|TRBD1
CASRRRQGENQPQHF
TGTGCCAGCAGAAGGAGGCAGGGGGAAAATCAGCCCCAGCATTTT
>TRBJ2-5|TRBV27|few|TRBD2
CASSPGTSGGAWYF
TGTGCCAGCAGTCCCGGGACTAGCGGGGGGGCTTGGTACTTC
>TRBJ1-2|TRBV7-9|NA|NA
CASSLSQARRGYTF
TGTGCCAGCAGCTTAAGTCAGGCCCGCCGAGGCTACACCTTC
>TRBJ2-3|TRBV10-3|many|NA
CAISDAPYSQYF
TGTGCCATCAGTGATGCCCCCTACTCGCAGTATTTT
>TRBJ2-2|TRBV7-9|NA|NA
CASSYGLNTRELFF
TGTGCCAGCAGCTACGGACTCAACACCCGGGAGCTGTTTTTT
>TRBJ2-7|TRBV4-3|NA|NA
CASSPGIGVGEQYF
TGCGCCAGCAGCCCGGGGATTGGGGTTGGAGAGCAGTACTTC
>TRBJ1-4|TRBV27|few|NA
CASMAMGGWATNEKLFF
TGTGCCAGCATGGCAATGGGGGGGTGGGCAACTAATGAAAAACTGTTTTTT
>TRBJ1-5|TRBV6-2/TRBV6-3|few|NA
CASSDYFNQPQHF
TGTGCCAGCAGTGACTATTTCAATCAGCCCCAGCATTTT
>TRBJ1-2|TRBV12-3/TRBV12-4|many|TRBD1
CASGHTQGPYGYTF
TGTGCCAGCGGACACACACAGGGGCCCTATGGCTACACCTTC
>TRBJ1-4|TRBV20-1|many|NA
CSAQDGPNEKLFF
TGCAGTGCTCAAGACGGTCCTAATGAAAAACTGTTTTTT
>TRBJ2-5|TRBV4-1|NA|TRBD2
CARRLARIQETQYF
TGCGCCAGGCGACTAGCGAGGATCCAAGAGACCCAGTACTTC
>TRBJ2-7|TRBV7-3|NA|NA
CASSPEPRGEQYF
TGTGCCAGCAGCCCCGAGCCCCGGGGCGAGCAGTACTTC
>TRBJ1-4|TRBV20-1|NA|NA
CSARVNRATNEKLFF
TGCAGTGCTAGAGTGAACCGGGCAACTAATGAAAAACTGTTTTTT
>TRBJ1-5|TRBV6-5|few|TRBD1
CASSYDRDQPQHF
TGTGCCAGCAGTTACGACAGGGATCAGCCCCAGCATTTT
>TRBJ1-2|TRBV5-1|many|NA
CASSLAFTGNYGYTF
TGCGCCAGCAGCTTGGCCTTCACAGGGAATTATGGCTACACCTTC
>TRBJ2-7|TRBV9|few|TRBD2
CASSVEVAGASEQYF
TGTGCCAGCAGCGTAGAAGTAGCGGGGGCAAGCGAGCAGTACTTC
>TRBJ1-2|TRBV5-5|few|NA
CASSTTQVLVGGYTF
TGTGCCAGCAGCACGACCCAGGTGCTCGTTGGTGGCTACACCTTC
>TRBJ1-4|TRBV28|few|NA
CASSLPTSGEKLFF
TGTGCCAGCAGTTTGCCGACCTCGGGCGAAAAACTGTTTTTT
>TRBJ2-5|TRBV7-2|NA|NA
CASSQAGFGTQYF
TGTGCCAGCAGCCAAGCCGGCTTCGGGACCCAGTACTTC
>TRBJ2-1|TRBV4-1|many|NA
CASSQEIGEQFF
TGCGCCAGCAGCCAAGAGATTGGTGAGCAGTTCTTC
>TRBJ1-2|TRBV5-1|few|TRBD1
CASSPGTGWGYTF
TGCGCCAGCAGTCCCGGGACAGGGTGGGGCTACACCTTC
>TRBJ1-1|TRBV25-1|NA|NA
CASSASLGVSGTEAFF
TGTGCCAGCAGTGCGTCCCTGGGAGTCTCGGGGACTGAAGCTTTCTTT
>TRBJ1-5|TRBV29-1|many|NA
CSLLQGSNQPQHF
TGCAGCCTTTTACAGGGATCTAATCAGCCCCAGCATTTT
>TRBJ2-1|TRBV14|many|NA
CASRGRTYNEQFF
TGTGCCAGCAGGGGCCGAACCTACAATGAGCAGTTCTTC
>TRBJ2-3|TRBV29-1|NA|NA
CSVDGDGTHTQYF
TGCAGCGTTGACGGGGACGGGACCCATACGCAGTATTTT
>TRBJ2-1|TRBV5-5|many|TRBD2
CASRRSGTSVNEQFF
TGTGCCAGCAGACGATCCGGGACTAGCGTCAATGAGCAGTTCTTC
>TRBJ2-2|TRBV14|NA|NA
CASSPRAVAGELFF
TGTGCCAGCAGCCCGCGGGCAGTCGCCGGGGAGCTGTTTTTT
>TRBJ2-5|TRBV4-2|once|TRBD2
CASSQEGLAGGETQYF
TGTGCCAGCAGCCAAGAAGGCCTAGCGGGAGGAGAGACCCAGTACTTC